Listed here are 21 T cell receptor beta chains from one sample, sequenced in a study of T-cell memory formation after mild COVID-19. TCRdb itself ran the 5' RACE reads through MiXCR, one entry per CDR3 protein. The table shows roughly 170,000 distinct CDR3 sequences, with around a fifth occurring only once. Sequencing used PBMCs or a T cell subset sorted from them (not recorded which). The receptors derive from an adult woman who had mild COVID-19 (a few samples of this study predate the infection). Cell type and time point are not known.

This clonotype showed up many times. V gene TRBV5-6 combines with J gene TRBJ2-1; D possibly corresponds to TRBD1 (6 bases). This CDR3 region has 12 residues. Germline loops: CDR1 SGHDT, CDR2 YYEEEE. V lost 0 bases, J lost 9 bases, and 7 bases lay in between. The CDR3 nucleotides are TGTGCCAGCAGCTTGGTAGGGGGTGAGCAGTTCTTC. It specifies CASSLVGGEQFF.

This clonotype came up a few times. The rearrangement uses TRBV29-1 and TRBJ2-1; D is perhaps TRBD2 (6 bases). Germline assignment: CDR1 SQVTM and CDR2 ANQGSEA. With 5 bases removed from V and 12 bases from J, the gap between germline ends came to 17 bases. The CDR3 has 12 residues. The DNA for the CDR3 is TGCAGCGTTAGGTCCGGGGGAATCGTGCAGTTCTTC. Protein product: CSVRSGGIVQFF.

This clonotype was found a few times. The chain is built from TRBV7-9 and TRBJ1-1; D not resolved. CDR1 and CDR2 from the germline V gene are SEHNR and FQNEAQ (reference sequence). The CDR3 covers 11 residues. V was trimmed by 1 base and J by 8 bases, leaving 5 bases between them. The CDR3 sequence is CASSLVVEAFF. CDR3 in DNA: TGTGCCAGCAGCTTAGTTGTGGAAGCTTTCTTT. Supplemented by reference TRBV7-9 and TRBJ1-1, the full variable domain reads DTGVSQNPRHKITKRGQNVTFRCDPISEHNRLYWYRQTLGQGPEFLTYFQNEAQLEKSRLLSDRFSAERPKGSFSTLEIQRTEQGDSAMYLCASSLVVEAFFGQGTRLTVV.

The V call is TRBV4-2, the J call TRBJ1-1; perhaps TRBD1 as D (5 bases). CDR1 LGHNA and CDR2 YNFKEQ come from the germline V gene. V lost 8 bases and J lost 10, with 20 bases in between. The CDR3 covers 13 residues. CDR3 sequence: CASLAQGGVAAFF. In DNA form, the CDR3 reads TGTGCCAGCCTGGCCCAGGGAGGGGTCGCAGCTTTCTTT.

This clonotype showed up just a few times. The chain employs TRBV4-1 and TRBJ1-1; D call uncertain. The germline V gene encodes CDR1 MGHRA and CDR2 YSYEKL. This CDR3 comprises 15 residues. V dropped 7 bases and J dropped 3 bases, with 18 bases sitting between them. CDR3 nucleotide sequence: TGCGCCAGCATCTACCAGGCAGGCATGGACACTGAAGCTTTCTTT. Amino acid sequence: CASIYQAGMDTEAFF.

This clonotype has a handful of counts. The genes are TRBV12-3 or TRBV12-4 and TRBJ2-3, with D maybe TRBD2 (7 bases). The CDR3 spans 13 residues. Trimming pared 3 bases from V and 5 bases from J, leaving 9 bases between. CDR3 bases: TGTGCCAGCAGTTTCGGGGGGCGAGATACGCAGTATTTT. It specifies CASSFGGRDTQYF.

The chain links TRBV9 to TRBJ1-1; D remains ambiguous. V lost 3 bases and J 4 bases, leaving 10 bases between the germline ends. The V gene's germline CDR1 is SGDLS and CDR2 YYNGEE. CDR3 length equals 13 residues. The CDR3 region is CASSAEDGTEAFF. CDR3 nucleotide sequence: TGTGCCAGCAGCGCCGAGGACGGCACTGAAGCTTTCTTT.

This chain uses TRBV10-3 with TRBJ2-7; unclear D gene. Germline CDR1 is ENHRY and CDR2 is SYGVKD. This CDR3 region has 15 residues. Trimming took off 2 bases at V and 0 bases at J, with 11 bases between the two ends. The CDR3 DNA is TGTGCCATCAGTGAGACTCAGGCGAGCTCCTACGAGCAGTACTTC. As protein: CAISETQASSYEQYF.

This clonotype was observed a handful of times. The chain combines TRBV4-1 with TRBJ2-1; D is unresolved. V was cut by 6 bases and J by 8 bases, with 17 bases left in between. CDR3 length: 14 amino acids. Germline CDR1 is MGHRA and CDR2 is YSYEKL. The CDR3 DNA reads TGCGCCAGCAGTCCAAGATGGGAAGTCCATGAGCAGTTCTTC. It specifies CASSPRWEVHEQFF.

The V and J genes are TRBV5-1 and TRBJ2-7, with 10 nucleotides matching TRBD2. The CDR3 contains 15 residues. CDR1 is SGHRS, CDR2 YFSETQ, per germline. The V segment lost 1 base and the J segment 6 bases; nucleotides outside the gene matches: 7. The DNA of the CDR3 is TGCGCCAGCAGCTTGCTTCTAGCGGGAGACTCCGAGCAGTACTTC. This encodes CASSLLLAGDSEQYF.

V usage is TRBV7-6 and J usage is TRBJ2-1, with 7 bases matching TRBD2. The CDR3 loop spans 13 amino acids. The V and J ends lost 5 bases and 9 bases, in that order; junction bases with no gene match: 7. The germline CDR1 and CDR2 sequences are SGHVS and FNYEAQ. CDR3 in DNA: TGTGCCAGCAGCCTGGGGAGGGTTGCTGAGCAGTTCTTC. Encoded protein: CASSLGRVAEQFF.

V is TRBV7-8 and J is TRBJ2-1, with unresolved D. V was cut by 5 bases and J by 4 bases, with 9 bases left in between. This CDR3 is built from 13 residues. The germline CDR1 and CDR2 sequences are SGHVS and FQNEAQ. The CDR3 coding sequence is TGTGCCAGCAGCCCCAATGAGTACAATGAGCAGTTCTTC. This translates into CASSPNEYNEQFF.

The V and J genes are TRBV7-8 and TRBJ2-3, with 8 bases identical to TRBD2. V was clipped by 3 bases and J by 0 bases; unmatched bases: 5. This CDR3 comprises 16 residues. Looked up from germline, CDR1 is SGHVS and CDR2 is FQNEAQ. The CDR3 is CASSFLAGPSTDTQYF. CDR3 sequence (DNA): TGTGCCAGCAGCTTTCTAGCGGGCCCTAGCACAGATACGCAGTATTTT.

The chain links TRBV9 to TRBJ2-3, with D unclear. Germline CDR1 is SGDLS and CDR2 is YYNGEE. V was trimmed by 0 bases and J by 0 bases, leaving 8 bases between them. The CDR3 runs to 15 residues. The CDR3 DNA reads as TGTGCCAGCAGCGTAGAAAGTCCTAGCACAGATACGCAGTATTTT. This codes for CASSVESPSTDTQYF. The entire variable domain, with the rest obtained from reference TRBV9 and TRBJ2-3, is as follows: DSGVTQTPKHLITATGQRVTLRCSPRSGDLSVYWYQQSLDQGLQFLIQYYNGEERAKGNILERFSAQQFPDLHSELNLSSLELGDSALYFCASSVESPSTDTQYFGPGTRLTVL.

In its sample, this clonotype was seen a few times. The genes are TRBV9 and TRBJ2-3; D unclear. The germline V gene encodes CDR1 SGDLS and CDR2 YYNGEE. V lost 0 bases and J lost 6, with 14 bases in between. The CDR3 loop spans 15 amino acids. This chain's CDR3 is CASSVEGQLLDTQYF. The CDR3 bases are TGTGCCAGCAGCGTAGAAGGGCAGTTACTGGATACGCAGTATTTT.

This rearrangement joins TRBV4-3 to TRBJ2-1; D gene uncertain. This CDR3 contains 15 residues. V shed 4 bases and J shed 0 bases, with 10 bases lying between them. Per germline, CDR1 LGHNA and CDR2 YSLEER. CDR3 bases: TGCGCCAGCAGCCCCGGGCCGAGCTCCTACAATGAGCAGTTCTTC. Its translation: CASSPGPSSYNEQFF.

The CDR3 loop is CASSWGRGNEQYF. Written as DNA, the CDR3 is TGTGCCAGCAGTTGGGGCAGGGGCAACGAGCAGTACTTC. The J gene is TRBJ2-7, the V gene TRBV27; perhaps TRBD1 as D (6 bases). There are 13 residues in the CDR3. The V end lost 4 bases, the J end lost 5 bases, and 12 bases lay between the germline ends. Germline CDR1 reads MNHEY; CDR2 reads SMNVEV (reference sequence).

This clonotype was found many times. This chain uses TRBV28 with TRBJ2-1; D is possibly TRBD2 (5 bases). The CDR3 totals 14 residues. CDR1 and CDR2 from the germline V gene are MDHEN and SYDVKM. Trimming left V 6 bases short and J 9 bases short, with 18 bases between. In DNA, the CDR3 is TGTGCCAGCAGCCTGGAGGACTCGCCCCGTGAGCAGTTCTTC. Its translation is CASSLEDSPREQFF.

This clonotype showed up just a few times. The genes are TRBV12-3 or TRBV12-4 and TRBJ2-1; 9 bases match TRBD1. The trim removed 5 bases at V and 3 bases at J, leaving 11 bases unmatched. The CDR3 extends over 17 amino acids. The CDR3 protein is CASSPWGTGMGYNEQFF. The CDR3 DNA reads TGTGCCAGCAGTCCCTGGGGGACAGGGATGGGCTACAATGAGCAGTTCTTC.

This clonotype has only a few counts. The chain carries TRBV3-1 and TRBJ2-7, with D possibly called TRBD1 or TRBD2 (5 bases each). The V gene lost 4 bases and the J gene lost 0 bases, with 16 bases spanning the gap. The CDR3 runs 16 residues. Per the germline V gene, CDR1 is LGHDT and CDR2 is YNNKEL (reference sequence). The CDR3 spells CASSRGSGLGSYEQYF. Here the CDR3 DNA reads TGTGCCAGCAGCCGGGGCAGCGGTCTGGGCTCCTACGAGCAGTACTTC.

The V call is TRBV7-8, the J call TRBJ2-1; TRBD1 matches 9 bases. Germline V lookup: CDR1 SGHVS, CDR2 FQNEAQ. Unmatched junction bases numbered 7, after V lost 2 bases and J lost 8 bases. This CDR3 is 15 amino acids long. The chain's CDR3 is CASSLNYRGQDEQFF. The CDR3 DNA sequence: TGTGCCAGCAGCTTAAACTACAGGGGGCAGGATGAGCAGTTCTTC.